The present TCR beta chain was sequenced within a study of blood T cell repertoires in COVID-19. In the source study's methods: Estimation of nucleated cell counts relied on the amplification of reference gene primers. Assay: immunoSEQ multiplex PCR; the TCRdb copy retains only in-frame clones and omits some. From that table come the V and J calls and clone size; the DNA was used to work out D and trimming. This table holds some 400,000 clones, around 87% found once. Trimming shortened V by 5 bases and J by 3 bases, and 14 bases separated the two germline ends. From germline, CDR1 is SGHVS and CDR2 FQNEAQ. CDR3 length: 15 amino acids. Enrollees, roughly 18 to 89 years old, lived in 25 or so US areas. The study counted Cohort 3 donors as recovered given two negative PCRs, clearance, or symptom resolution.

This clonotype originated in a man aged 25 to 45 who had recovered from COVID-19. The V call is TRBV7-8, the J call TRBJ1-5; D gene unclear. The material sequenced was PBMCs or T cells enriched from blood (not recorded which). CDR3 nucleotides: TGTGCCAGCAGCCCCCGGCGGTTTACCAATCAGCCCCAGCATTTT. It translates to CASSPRRFTNQPQHF.